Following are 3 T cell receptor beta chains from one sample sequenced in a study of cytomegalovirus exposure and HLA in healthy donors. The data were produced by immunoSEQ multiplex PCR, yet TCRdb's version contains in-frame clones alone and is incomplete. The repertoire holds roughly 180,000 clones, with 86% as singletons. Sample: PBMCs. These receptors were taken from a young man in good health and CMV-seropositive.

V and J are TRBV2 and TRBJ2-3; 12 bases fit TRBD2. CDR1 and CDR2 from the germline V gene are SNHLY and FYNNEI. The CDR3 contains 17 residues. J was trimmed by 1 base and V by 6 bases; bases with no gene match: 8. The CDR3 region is CASSASGRALRTDTQYF. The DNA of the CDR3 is TGTGCCAGCAGCGCTAGCGGGAGGGCCCTACGCACAGATACGCAGTATTTT.

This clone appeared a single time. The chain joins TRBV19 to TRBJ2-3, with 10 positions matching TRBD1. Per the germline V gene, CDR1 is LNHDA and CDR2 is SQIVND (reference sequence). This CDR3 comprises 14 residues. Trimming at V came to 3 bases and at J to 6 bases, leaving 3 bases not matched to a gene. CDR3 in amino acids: CASSIGQGGDTQYF. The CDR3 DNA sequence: TGTGCCAGTAGTATTGGACAGGGGGGGGATACGCAGTATTTT.

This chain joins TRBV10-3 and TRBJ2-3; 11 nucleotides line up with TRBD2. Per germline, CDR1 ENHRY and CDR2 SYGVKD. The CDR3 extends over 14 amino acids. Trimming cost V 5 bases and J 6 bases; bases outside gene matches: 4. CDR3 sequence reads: CAISKTSGDDTQYF. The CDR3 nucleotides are TGTGCCATCAGTAAGACTAGCGGGGATGATACGCAGTATTTT.